This TCR beta chain comes out of a study of control samples from healthy donors and cancer patients. Assay used: immunoSEQ multiplex PCR; TCRdb lists only in-frame clones, some missing. The table lists about 190,000 clones, roughly nine tenths of them singletons. Germline loops: CDR1 SGHKS, CDR2 YYEKEE (reference sequence). Deletions cut 2 bases from V and 7 bases from J, with 7 bases between. The CDR3 has 11 amino acids. This TCR was sampled from a man younger than 45 in good health. What was sequenced was blood. This sequence joins TRBV5-5 and TRBJ2-7, with no clear D. The CDR3 nucleotides read TGTGCCAGCAGCTTTATGCAGGAGCAGTACTTC. Translated, it gives CASSFMQEQYF.